This TCR beta chain was profiled in a study of T cells in Graves' hyperthyroidism and ophthalmopathy. TCR beta CDR3 region amplification was performed from RNA transcripts. The HTBI primer set drove a first-round RT-PCR of the TCR CDR3. TCRdb ran MiXCR on the multiplex PCR reads and lists one entry per CDR3 protein. The sample records some 600,000 distinct CDR3 sequences, approximately 15% being singletons. Study-wide points: The model made its ophthalmopathy prediction, and onset followed a median around 6.9 months later.

This clonotype appeared a few times. Its cognate antigen is unknown. Germline V CDR1 and CDR2: KGHDR, SFDVKD. Trimming at V came to 3 bases and at J to 8 bases, leaving 5 bases not matched to a gene. This CDR3 contains 13 residues. Source material: blood. V usage is TRBV24-1 and J usage is TRBJ1-1; 7 bases match TRBD1. The receptor was derived from a woman aged 30 to 39 with Graves' hyperthyroidism that later progressed to Graves' ophthalmopathy. As DNA, the CDR3 is TGTGCCACCAGTGATCCCGGGACAGCAGAAGCTTTCTTT. This gives the protein CATSDPGTAEAFF.